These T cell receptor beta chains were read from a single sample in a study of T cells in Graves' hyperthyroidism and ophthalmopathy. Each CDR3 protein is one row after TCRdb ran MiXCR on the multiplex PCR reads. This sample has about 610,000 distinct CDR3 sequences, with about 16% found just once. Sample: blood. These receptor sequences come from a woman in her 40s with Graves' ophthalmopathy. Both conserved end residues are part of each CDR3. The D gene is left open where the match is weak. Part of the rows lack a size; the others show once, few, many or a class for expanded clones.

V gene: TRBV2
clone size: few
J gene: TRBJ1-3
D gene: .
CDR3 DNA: TGTGCCAGCCAGCGGGGATCTTCTGGAAACACCATATATTTT
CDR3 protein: CASQRGSSGNTIYF

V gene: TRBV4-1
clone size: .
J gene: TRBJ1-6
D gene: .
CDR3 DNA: TGCGCCAGCAGCCAGCGGGACGTGGGGAATTCACCCCTCCACTTT
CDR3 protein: CASSQRDVGNSPLHF

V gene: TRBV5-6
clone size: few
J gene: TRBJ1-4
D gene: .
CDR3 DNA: TGTGCCAGCAGCTTGGCCGACTGGGTGGGGAGTGAAAAACTGTTTTTT
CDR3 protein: CASSLADWVGSEKLFF

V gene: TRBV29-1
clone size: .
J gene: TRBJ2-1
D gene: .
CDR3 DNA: TGCAGCGTCCGACCCTTCCTGAGCTCCTACAATGAGCAGTTCTTC
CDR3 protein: CSVRPFLSSYNEQFF

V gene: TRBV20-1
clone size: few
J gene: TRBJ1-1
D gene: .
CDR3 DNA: TGCAGTGCTAGGCGAACAGGGTTCGGCACTGAAGCTTTCTTT
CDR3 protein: CSARRTGFGTEAFF

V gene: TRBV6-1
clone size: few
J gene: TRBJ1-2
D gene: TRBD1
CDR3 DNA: TGTGCCAGCACCGACAGGGATTGGATCGGCTACACCTTC
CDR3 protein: CASTDRDWIGYTF

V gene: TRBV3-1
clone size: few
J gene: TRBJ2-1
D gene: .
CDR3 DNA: TGTGCCAGCAGCCAAGATTTGTATAACAGGGGGGGGTCCTACAATGAGCAGTTCTTC
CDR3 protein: CASSQDLYNRGGSYNEQFF

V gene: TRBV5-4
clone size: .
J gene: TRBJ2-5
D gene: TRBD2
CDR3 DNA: TGTGCCAGCAGCCAGCGGGGGGCAGGAGAGACCCAGTACTTC
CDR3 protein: CASSQRGAGETQYF

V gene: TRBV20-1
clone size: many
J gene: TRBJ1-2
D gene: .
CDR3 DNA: TGCAGTGCTAGAAAAGGGGCCGCTAACTATGGCTACACCTTC
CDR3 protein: CSARKGAANYGYTF

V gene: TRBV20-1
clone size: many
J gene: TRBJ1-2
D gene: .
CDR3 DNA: TGCAGTGCTAGAGATACGACAGGTTGGATTGTTAACTATGGCTACACCTTC
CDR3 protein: CSARDTTGWIVNYGYTF

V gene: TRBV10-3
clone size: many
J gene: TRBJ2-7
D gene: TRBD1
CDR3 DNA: TGTGCCATCGCCTTCTCGACAGGGCCCTCCTACGAGCAGTACTTC
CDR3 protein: CAIAFSTGPSYEQYF

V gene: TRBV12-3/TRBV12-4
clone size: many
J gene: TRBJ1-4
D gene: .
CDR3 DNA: TGTGCCAGCAGTTTTGGCAATGAAAAACTGTTTTTT
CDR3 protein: CASSFGNEKLFF

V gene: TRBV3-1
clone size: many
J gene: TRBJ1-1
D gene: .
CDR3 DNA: TGTGCCAGCCGGCGAGGGGGAGATACTGAAGCTTTCTTT
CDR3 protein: CASRRGGDTEAFF

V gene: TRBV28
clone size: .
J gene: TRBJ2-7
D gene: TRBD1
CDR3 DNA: TGTGCCAGCAGTCTCCGACAGGGGGCAGGCAACGAGCAGTACTTC
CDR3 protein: CASSLRQGAGNEQYF

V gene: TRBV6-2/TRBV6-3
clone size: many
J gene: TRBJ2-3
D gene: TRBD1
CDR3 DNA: TGTGCCAGCAGCCAGGGGGCAACGGCAGATACGCAGTATTTT
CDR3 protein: CASSQGATADTQYF

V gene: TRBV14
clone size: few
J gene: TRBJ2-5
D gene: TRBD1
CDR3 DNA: TGTGCCAGCAGCCAGTGGACAGGGGGGGGTCAAGAGACCCAGTACTTC
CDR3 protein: CASSQWTGGGQETQYF

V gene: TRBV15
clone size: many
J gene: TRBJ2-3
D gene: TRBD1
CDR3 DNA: TGTGCCACCAGTCCGGGACAGGAGGGAACAGATACGCAGTATTTT
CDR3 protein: CATSPGQEGTDTQYF

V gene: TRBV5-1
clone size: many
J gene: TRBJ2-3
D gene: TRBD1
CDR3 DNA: TGCGCCAGCAGCCCGGACAGGGCTACAGATACGCAGTATTTT
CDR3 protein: CASSPDRATDTQYF

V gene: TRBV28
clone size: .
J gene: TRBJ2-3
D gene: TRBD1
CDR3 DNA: TGTGCCAGCCGGGACAGAGCCACAGATACGCAGTATTTT
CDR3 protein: CASRDRATDTQYF

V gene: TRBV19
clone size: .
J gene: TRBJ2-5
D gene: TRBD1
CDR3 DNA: TGTGCCAGTACTACTTCCGGGACAGGGGTGGAGACCCAGTACTTC
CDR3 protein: CASTTSGTGVETQYF

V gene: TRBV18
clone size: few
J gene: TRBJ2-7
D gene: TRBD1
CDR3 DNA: TGTGCCAGCTCACCGGACAGGGGGTCGGCCTACGAGCAGTACTTC
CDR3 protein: CASSPDRGSAYEQYF

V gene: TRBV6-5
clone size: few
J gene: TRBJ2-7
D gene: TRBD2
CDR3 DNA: TGTGCCAGCAGCGTACCCACTAGCGGGGGGGAGCAGTACTTC
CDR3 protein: CASSVPTSGGEQYF

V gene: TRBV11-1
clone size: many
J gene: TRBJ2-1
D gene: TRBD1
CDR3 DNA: TGTGCCAGCAGCTTTGGGGACAGGGGGCGCAGCTCCTACAATGAGCAGTTCTTC
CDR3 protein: CASSFGDRGRSSYNEQFF

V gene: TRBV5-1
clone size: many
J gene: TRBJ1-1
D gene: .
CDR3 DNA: TGCGCCAGCAGCTTGTGGGGGATGAACACTGAAGCTTTCTTT
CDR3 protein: CASSLWGMNTEAFF

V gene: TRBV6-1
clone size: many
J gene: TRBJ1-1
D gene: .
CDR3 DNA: TGTGCCAGCAAGTTCAACCCCCGTACTGAAGCTTTCTTT
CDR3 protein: CASKFNPRTEAFF

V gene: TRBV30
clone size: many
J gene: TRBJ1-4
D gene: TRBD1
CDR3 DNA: TGTGCCGGTGACAGGGGAGTCGAAAAACTGTTTTTT
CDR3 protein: CAGDRGVEKLFF

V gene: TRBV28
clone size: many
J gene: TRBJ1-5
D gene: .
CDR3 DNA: TGTGCCAGCAGTTTTGGGCAGGGAGGTCAGCCCCAGCATTTT
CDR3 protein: CASSFGQGGQPQHF

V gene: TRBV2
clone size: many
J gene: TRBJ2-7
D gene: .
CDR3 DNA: TGTGCCACCAAATTGGCCACCGAGCAGTACTTC
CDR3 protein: CATKLATEQYF

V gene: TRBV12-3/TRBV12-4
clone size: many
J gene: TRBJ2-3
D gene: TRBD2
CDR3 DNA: TGTGCCAGCAGACCTAATAGCGGGGGGGAAGGGGGTACGCAGTATTTT
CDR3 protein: CASRPNSGGEGGTQYF

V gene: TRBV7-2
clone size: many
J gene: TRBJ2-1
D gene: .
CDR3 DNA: TGTGCCAGCGAGGGGGGAGGCACCCACTCCTACAATGAGCAGTTCTTC
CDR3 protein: CASEGGGTHSYNEQFF

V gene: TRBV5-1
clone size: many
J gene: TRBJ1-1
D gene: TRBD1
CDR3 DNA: TGCGCCAGCAGCTTGGCTTTAAGGGGGCCGAGGGGCACTGAAGCTTTCTTT
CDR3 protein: CASSLALRGPRGTEAFF

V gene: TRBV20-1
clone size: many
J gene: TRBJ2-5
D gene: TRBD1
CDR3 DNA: TGCAGTGCTAGAGATCGAACAGGGGTTCTTATAGAGACCCAGTACTTC
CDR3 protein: CSARDRTGVLIETQYF

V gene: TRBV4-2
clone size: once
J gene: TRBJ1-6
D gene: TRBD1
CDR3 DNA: TGTGCCAGCAGCCAACCTACCGGGACAGCCTTTAATTCACCCCTCCACTTT
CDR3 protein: CASSQPTGTAFNSPLHF

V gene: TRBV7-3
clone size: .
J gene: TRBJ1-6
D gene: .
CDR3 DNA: TGTGCCAGCAGCTTAACGCCCGATTCACCCCTCCACTTT
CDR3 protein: CASSLTPDSPLHF

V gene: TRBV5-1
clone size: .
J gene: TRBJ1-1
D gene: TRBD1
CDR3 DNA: TGCGCCAGCAGCTCGCCACAGGGGGCGAACACTGAAGCTTTCTTT
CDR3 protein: CASSSPQGANTEAFF

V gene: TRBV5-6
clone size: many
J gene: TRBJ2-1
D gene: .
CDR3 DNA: TGTGCCAGCAGCCGAACAGGGACGGCTGAGCAGTTCTTC
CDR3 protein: CASSRTGTAEQFF

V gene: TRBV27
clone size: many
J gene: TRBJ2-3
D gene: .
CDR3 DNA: TGTGCCAGCAGTTTATGGCGCCGGGGCGCCCTCACAGATACGCAGTATTTT
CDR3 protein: CASSLWRRGALTDTQYF

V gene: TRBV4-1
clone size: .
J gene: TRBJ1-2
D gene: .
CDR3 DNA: TGCGCCAGCAGCCAAGTGTACACTAACACCAATGGCTACACCTTC
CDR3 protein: CASSQVYTNTNGYTF

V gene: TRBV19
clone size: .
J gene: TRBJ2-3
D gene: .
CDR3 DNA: TGTGCCAGTAGTAGTGGGACAACAAGCACAGATACGCAGTATTTT
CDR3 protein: CASSSGTTSTDTQYF

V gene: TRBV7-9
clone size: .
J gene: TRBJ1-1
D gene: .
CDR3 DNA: TGTGCCAGCAGCTTAGCGGGGAGCCTTAGAGCTTTCTTT
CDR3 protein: CASSLAGSLRAFF

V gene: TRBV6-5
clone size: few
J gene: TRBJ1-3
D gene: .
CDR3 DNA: TGTGCCAGCAGTTACTCAGGCCGGAGCTCTGGAAACACCATATATTTT
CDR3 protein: CASSYSGRSSGNTIYF

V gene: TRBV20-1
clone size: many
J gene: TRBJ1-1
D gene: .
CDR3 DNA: TGCAGTGCTACGCCAGACCGGTACGCTTTCTTT
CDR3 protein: CSATPDRYAFF

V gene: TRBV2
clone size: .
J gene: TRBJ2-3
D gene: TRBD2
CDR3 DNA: TGTGCCAGCAGTGTTAGCGGGGGGACAGATACGCAGTATTTT
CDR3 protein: CASSVSGGTDTQYF

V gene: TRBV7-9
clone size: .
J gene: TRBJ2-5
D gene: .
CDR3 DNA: TGTGCCAGCAGCTTACTGGGACCCCGGGGAGAGACCCAGTACTTC
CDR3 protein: CASSLLGPRGETQYF

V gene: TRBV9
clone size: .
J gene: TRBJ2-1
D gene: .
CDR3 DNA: TGTGCCAGCAGCAAGCCCGGTAGATGGCTGTTCTTC
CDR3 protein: CASSKPGRWLFF

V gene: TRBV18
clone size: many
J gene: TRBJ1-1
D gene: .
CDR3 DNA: TGTGCCAGCTCACCAGGGCCCCAACCCCGTAACACTGAAGCTTTCTTT
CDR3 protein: CASSPGPQPRNTEAFF

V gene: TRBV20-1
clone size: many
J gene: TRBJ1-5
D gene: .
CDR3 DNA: TGCAGTGCTAGAGTCATTGGGGGCAGGAGTCAGCCCCAGCATTTT
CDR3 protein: CSARVIGGRSQPQHF

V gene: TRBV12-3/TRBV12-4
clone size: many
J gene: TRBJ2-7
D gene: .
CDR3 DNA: TGTGCCAGCAGTTTGAACAGGGATTACGAGCAGTACTTC
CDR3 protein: CASSLNRDYEQYF

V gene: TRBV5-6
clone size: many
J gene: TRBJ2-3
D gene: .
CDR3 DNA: TGTGCCAGCAGCTTGACAGGGACGGCAGATACGCAGTATTTT
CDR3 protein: CASSLTGTADTQYF

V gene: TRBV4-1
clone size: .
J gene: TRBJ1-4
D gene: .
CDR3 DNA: TGCGCCAGCAGCCAAGTTACAGCATCAACTAATGAAAAACTGTTTTTT
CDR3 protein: CASSQVTASTNEKLFF

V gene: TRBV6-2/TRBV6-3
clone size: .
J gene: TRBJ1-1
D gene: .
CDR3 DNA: TGTGCCAGCAGTCGACGGGCCCCCACTGAAGCTTTCTTT
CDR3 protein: CASSRRAPTEAFF

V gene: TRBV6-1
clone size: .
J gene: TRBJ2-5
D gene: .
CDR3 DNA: TGTGCCAGCAGTGAAGGGGCTAGTACAGAGACCCAGTACTTC
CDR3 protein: CASSEGASTETQYF